The 9 T cell receptor beta chains below come from one sample, sequenced in a study of cytomegalovirus exposure and HLA in healthy donors (dated by TCRdb to between 2016 and 2019). Libraries were made using the immunoSEQ multiplex PCR assay. For the multiplex PCR, a mixture combining 60 forward primers for TCR Vbeta segments and 13 reverse primers for TCR Jbeta segments was used. TCRdb limited this immuneACCESS table to in-frame rearrangements with V and J called. A share of clones is missing; checked studies link under half to unresolved V genes, and the rest is unexplained. A total of 90,000 to 140,000 clones appear in this sample, more than 80% of them only once. The top ten hold 5% to 6.5% of the sample. The material sequenced was PBMCs. All receptors come from a young man in good health and CMV-seronegative.

The genes are TRBV19 and TRBJ2-1, with 12 bases that match TRBD2. Germline values: CDR1 LNHDA, CDR2 SQIVND (reference sequence). Trimming cost V 5 bases and J 6 bases; bases outside gene matches: 5. This CDR3 has 15 residues. CDR3 region: CASSPGLAGFNEQFF. In DNA, the CDR3 is TGTGCCAGTAGTCCCGGACTAGCGGGATTCAATGAGCAGTTCTTC. Together with reference TRBV19 and TRBJ2-1, the CDR3 gives the full variable domain: DGGITQSPKYLFRKEGQNVTLSCEQNLNHDAMYWYRQDPGQGLRLIYYSQIVNDFQKGDIAEGYSVSREKKESFPLTVTSAQKNPTAFYLCASSPGLAGFNEQFFGPGTRLTVL.

CDR3: CASSMDRASNEKLFF. Here the CDR3 DNA reads TGTGCCAGTAGTATGGACAGGGCCTCTAATGAAAAACTGTTTTTT. The chain combines TRBV19 with TRBJ1-4, with 8 bases aligning to TRBD1. Trimming removed 3 bases from V and 3 bases from J; junction bases left unmatched: 3. Germline-derived CDR1 and CDR2 are LNHDA and SQIVND (reference sequence). CDR3 length: 15 amino acids.

V and J are TRBV6-6 and TRBJ1-2; D perhaps matches TRBD1 (6 bases). This CDR3 is 15 amino acids long. CDR1 and CDR2 from the germline V gene are MNHNY and SVGAGI (reference sequence). With 6 bases removed from V and 2 bases from J, the gap between germline ends came to 16 bases. CDR3 bases: TGTGCCAGCAGCCGCCGCCCAGGGGCGAACTATGGCTACACCTTC. This gives the protein CASSRRPGANYGYTF.

The chain uses TRBV9 and TRBJ2-7; 7 nucleotides match TRBD1. V was clipped by 0 bases and J by 7 bases; unmatched bases: 13. CDR3 length: 16 amino acids. Per the germline V gene, CDR1 is SGDLS and CDR2 is YYNGEE. As DNA, the CDR3 is TGTGCCAGCAGCGTAGGGATTGGGACAGCTCTGGGGGAGCAGTACTTC. This translates into CASSVGIGTALGEQYF.

V usage is TRBV7-2 and J usage is TRBJ2-1, with TRBD1 identical over 7 bases. Germline V gene sequence: CDR1 SGHTA, CDR2 FQGNSA. With V trimmed by 1 base and J by 0 bases, 0 bases remained unmatched. The CDR3 is 15 amino acids. In nucleotides, the CDR3 is TGTGCCAGCAGCTTAGACAGGGGCTCCTACAATGAGCAGTTCTTC. It codes for CASSLDRGSYNEQFF.

V gene TRBV4-1 combines with J gene TRBJ2-3; D is undetermined. The CDR3 covers 13 residues. Germline V gives CDR1 MGHRA, CDR2 YSYEKL. With 1 base removed from V and 6 bases from J, the gap between germline ends came to 8 bases. CDR3 sequence reads: CASSQVPLDTQYF. CDR3 coding DNA: TGCGCCAGCAGCCAAGTCCCTTTGGATACGCAGTATTTT.

This clone was counted between two and nine times. The rearrangement joins TRBV19 to TRBJ1-5; 8 bases align to TRBD1. This CDR3 is 16 amino acids long. V was clipped by 3 bases and J by 1 base; unmatched bases: 5. The germline CDR1 and CDR2 sequences are LNHDA and SQIVND (reference sequence). The CDR3 coding sequence is TGTGCCAGTAGTATTCGCGGACAGGGAAGCAATCAGCCCCAGCATTTT. This gives the protein CASSIRGQGSNQPQHF.

The chain uses TRBV7-2 and TRBJ2-7; D might be TRBD1 (6 bases). CDR3 length: 15 residues. Germline CDR1 and CDR2: SGHTA and FQGNSA. V was trimmed by 1 base and J by 3 bases, leaving 13 bases between them. The CDR3 spells CASSLGETGVYEQYF. The CDR3 coding sequence is TGTGCCAGCAGCTTAGGTGAGACAGGTGTCTACGAGCAGTACTTC. Full variable domain (outside the CDR3, taken from reference TRBV7-2 and TRBJ2-7): GAGVSQSPSNKVTEKGKDVELRCDPISGHTALYWYRQSLGQGLEFLIYFQGNSAPDKSGLPSDRFSAERTGGSVSTLTIQRTQQEDSAVYLCASSLGETGVYEQYFGPGTRLTVT.

V gene TRBV4-3 combines with J gene TRBJ2-2; perhaps TRBD2 as D (6 bases). V was pared by 4 bases and J by 5 bases, with 14 bases between. The CDR3 consists of 15 residues. Germline CDR1 and CDR2: LGHNA and YSLEER. The CDR3 is CASSPEEGRTGELFF. DNA of the CDR3: TGCGCCAGCAGCCCAGAGGAGGGGCGAACCGGGGAGCTGTTTTTT.